This entry lists 5 T cell receptor beta chains sequenced from one sample in a study of beta chain features in type 1 diabetes. As every portion of the isolated RNA was reverse transcribed, the sequencing read expressed TCRB transcripts. Method: immunoSEQ multiplex PCR; TCRdb's copy keeps in-frame clones and lacks some. This sample has approximately 280,000 clones, with around 16% found just once. Study-level findings and limits: TCRB CDR3s were moderately but significantly shorter in Type 1 diabetes patients in all four CD4+ subsets.

These receptors' targets are unknown. Sequences were obtained from naive CD4+ T cells from blood. These TCRs come from a man younger than 30 with type 1 diabetes.

This clone has a handful of counts. V gene TRBV29-1 combines with J gene TRBJ2-7; 11 bases are a match to TRBD2. The CDR3 spans 15 residues. Trimming at V came to 6 bases and at J to 5 bases, leaving 12 bases not matched to a gene. CDR1 is SQVTM and CDR2 is ANQGSEA in the germline V gene. The DNA for the CDR3 is TGCAGCGTCCCAGTAGCGGGGGGGATCCTAAACGAGCAGTACTTC. It is translated as CSVPVAGGILNEQYF.

The chain carries TRBV5-1 and TRBJ2-1, with D tentatively TRBD2 (6 bases). CDR3 length: 16 residues. V shed 4 bases and J shed 5 bases, with 19 bases lying between them. From germline, CDR1 is SGHRS and CDR2 YFSETQ. CDR3 amino acids: CASSRRAQGANNEQFF. CDR3 nucleotide sequence: TGCGCCAGCAGCCGGAGGGCGCAGGGCGCTAACAATGAGCAGTTCTTC.

This clone has just a few counts. The chain has TRBV18 and TRBJ2-2, with a tentative D call TRBD1 (6 bases). The CDR3 has 14 residues. V was clipped by 3 bases and J by 6 bases, with 11 bases between them. From germline, CDR1 is KGHSH and CDR2 LQKENI. The CDR3 DNA follows: TGTGCCAGCTCACCTACACAGGGTTCCGGGGAGCTGTTTTTT. Its translation is CASSPTQGSGELFF.

The genes are TRBV30 and TRBJ2-2, with 8 nucleotides matching TRBD1. Trimming took 4 bases from V and 3 from J; bases not matched to a gene: 4. Germline values: CDR1 GTSNPN, CDR2 SVGIG (reference sequence). The CDR3 runs to 14 residues. CDR3 sequence reads: CAWKTGVYTGELFF. Here the CDR3 DNA reads TGTGCCTGGAAGACAGGGGTGTACACCGGGGAGCTGTTTTTT.

This clone was observed a few times. The V call is TRBV5-1, the J call TRBJ1-1, with D uncertain. V shed 4 bases and J shed 3 bases, with 13 bases lying between them. Germline lookup yields CDR1 SGHRS and CDR2 YFSETQ. The length of the CDR3 is 14 residues. CDR3 nucleotides: TGCGCCAGCAGCCCCTCAGGATCGGACACTGAAGCTTTCTTT. Translated: CASSPSGSDTEAFF. The variable domain in full, completed from reference TRBV5-1 and TRBJ1-1, reads KAGVTQTPRYLIKTRGQQVTLSCSPISGHRSVSWYQQTPGQGLQFLFEYFSETQRNKGNFPGRFSGRQFSNSRSEMNVSTLELGDSALYLCASSPSGSDTEAFFGQGTRLTVV.